This section outlines one T cell receptor (beta chain) sequence together with its context. This record comes from a study of blood T cell repertoires in COVID-19. Across the study: Material from acute and convalescent COVID-19 was sourced from the United States, Italy and Spain. T cells, B-cell-depleted T cells, or PBMCs supplied cDNA or gDNA.

There are 14 residues in the CDR3. CDR1 and CDR2 (germline): SGHAT, FQNNGV. Trimming removed 5 bases at V and 3 bases at J, with 13 bases between. Per the original methods: Researchers report that nucleated cell counts were estimated from reference gene primer amplification. Method: immunoSEQ multiplex PCR; TCRdb's copy keeps in-frame clones and lacks some. V and J calls and clone size are those listed in that table; D and trimming were worked out from the DNA. This table holds around 230,000 clones, 83% found once. What was sequenced was peripheral blood. The chain recombines TRBV11-2 with TRBJ1-1, with D perhaps TRBD1 (5 bases). The receptor was isolated from a woman in her forties or fifties with acute or convalescent COVID-19. The CDR3 bases are TGTGCCAGCAGCCCAGGGTATCAGGACACTGAAGCTTTCTTT. Translation: CASSPGYQDTEAFF.